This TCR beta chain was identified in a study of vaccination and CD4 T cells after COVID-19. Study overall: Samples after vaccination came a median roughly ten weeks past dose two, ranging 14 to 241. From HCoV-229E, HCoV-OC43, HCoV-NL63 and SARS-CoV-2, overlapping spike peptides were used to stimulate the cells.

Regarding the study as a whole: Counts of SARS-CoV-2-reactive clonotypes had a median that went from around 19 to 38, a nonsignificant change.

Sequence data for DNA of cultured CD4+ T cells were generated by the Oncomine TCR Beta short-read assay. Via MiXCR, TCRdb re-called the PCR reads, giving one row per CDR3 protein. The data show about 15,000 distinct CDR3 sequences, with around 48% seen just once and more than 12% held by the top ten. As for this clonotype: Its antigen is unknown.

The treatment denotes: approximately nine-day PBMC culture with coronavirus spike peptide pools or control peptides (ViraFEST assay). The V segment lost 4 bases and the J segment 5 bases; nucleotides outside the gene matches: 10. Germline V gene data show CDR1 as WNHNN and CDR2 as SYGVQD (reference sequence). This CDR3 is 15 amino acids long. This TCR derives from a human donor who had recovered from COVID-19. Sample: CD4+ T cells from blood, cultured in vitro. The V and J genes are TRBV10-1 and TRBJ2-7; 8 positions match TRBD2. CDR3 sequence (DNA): TGCGCCAGCAGTGGTAAGAGCGGGAGACGCGACGAGCAGTACTTC. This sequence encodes CASSGKSGRRDEQYF.